Sequencing of this TCR beta chain was carried out in a study of T-cell reconstitution after alpha-beta-depleted transplantation in children. Preparation of the TCRbeta library used unique molecular identifiers. TCRdb re-called the PCR reads through MiXCR, storing one row per CDR3 protein. The table records about 610,000 distinct CDR3 sequences, roughly a tenth of them present only once. With 3 bases clipped from V and 2 bases from J, the junction kept 6 bases outside the gene matches. The germline V gene encodes CDR1 DFQATT and CDR2 SNEGSKA (reference sequence). The length of the CDR3 is 15 residues.

The V call is TRBV20-1, the J call TRBJ2-5; 10 positions agree with TRBD2. The clonotype originates from a human donor who donated a stem cell graft to a child with acute myeloid leukemia. The sample was PBMCs from the stem cell graft donor, taken from the stem cell graft. The CDR3 region is CSARASGRDQETQYF. As DNA, the CDR3 is TGCAGTGCTAGGGCCAGCGGGAGGGATCAAGAGACCCAGTACTTC.